These 13 T cell receptor beta chains originate from one sample sequenced in a study of cytomegalovirus exposure and HLA in healthy donors. 13 Jbeta primers and 60 Vbeta primers were used for the PCR. The protocol was immunoSEQ multiplex PCR, while the TCRdb copy is restricted to in-frame clones and leaves out a portion. In the table there are hundreds of thousands of clones, just under 85% of which are singletons. Specimen: PBMCs. Receptors were obtained from a woman aged 40 to 49 in good health and CMV-seronegative.

Concerning this clone: At the DNA level, this CDR3 is encoded by other sequences in the same sample as well. This chain connects TRBV28 to TRBJ2-3; 9 nucleotides line up with TRBD2. Per the germline V gene, CDR1 is MDHEN and CDR2 is SYDVKM. CDR3 length equals 14 residues. After removal of 6 bases from V and 0 bases from J, the junction contained 1 base not matched to a gene. CDR3 DNA: TGTGCCAGCAGCAGCGGGGGGAGCACAGATACGCAGTATTTT. Translating it yields CASSSGGSTDTQYF.

This clone has a handful of counts. This sequence joins TRBV19 and TRBJ2-7; 7 nucleotides match TRBD1. The length of the CDR3 is 14 residues. Trimming took 7 bases from V and 5 from J; bases not matched to a gene: 11. Germline CDR1 reads LNHDA; CDR2 reads SQIVND (reference sequence). The CDR3, as DNA: TGTGCCAGTACCCAACCAGGACAGGCGAACGAGCAGTACTTC. It encodes CASTQPGQANEQYF.

The chain combines TRBV23-1 with TRBJ2-4, with D unresolved. TRBV23-1 is sorted into the ORF group, with uncertain function. This CDR3 contains 13 residues. V lost 4 bases and J lost 7, with 11 bases in between. In DNA, the CDR3 is TGCGCCAGCAGTCTCGGCGGTGGCAACATTCAGTACTTC. Encoded protein: CASSLGGGNIQYF.

The rearrangement uses TRBV19 and TRBJ1-5; D is unclear. V lost 8 bases and J 7 bases, leaving 12 bases between the germline ends. In germline, CDR1 is LNHDA, CDR2 SQIVND (reference sequence). The CDR3 consists of 12 residues. CDR3 in DNA: TGTGCCAGTGGCCTAGCGGCCCAGCCCCAGCATTTT. Protein sequence: CASGLAAQPQHF.

This chain joins TRBV7-8 and TRBJ2-7, with 13 positions matching TRBD2. Trimming at V came to 5 bases and at J to 1 base, leaving 11 bases not matched to a gene. CDR3 length equals 18 residues. Germline assignment: CDR1 SGHVS and CDR2 FQNEAQ. The CDR3 DNA sequence: TGTGCCAGCAGCGGAGAGGGGACTAGCGGGGTATCTTCCTACGAGCAGTACTTC. Translated, it gives CASSGEGTSGVSSYEQYF.

Regarding this clone: Distinct nucleotide sequences in the sample also encode this CDR3. The rearrangement joins TRBV7-2 to TRBJ2-3; maybe TRBD2 (5 bases). This CDR3 has 14 amino acids. V gave up 4 bases and J gave up 0 bases, with 8 bases separating them. The germline CDR1 and CDR2 sequences are SGHTA and FQGNSA. CDR3 residues: CASSSGLSTDTQYF. CDR3 sequence (DNA): TGTGCCAGCAGCTCAGGACTCAGCACAGATACGCAGTATTTT.

This sequence joins TRBV28 and TRBJ1-2, with 7 bases identical to TRBD1. From germline, CDR1 is MDHEN and CDR2 SYDVKM. Trimming removed 5 bases from V and 5 bases from J; junction bases left unmatched: 8. The length of the CDR3 is 14 residues. The CDR3 is CASSPRNRGYGYTF. CDR3 DNA sequence: TGTGCCAGCAGTCCACGCAACAGGGGTTATGGCTACACCTTC.

This clone showed up just a few times. This chain joins TRBV7-2 and TRBJ2-7; TRBD1 agrees at 9 bases. The trim removed 6 bases at V and 1 base at J, leaving 4 bases unmatched. CDR3 length: 14 amino acids. Germline V gene sequence: CDR1 SGHTA, CDR2 FQGNSA. CDR3 bases: TGTGCCAGCAGAACCGGGACAGGGTCCTACGAGCAGTACTTC. This codes for CASRTGTGSYEQYF. Complete variable domain (other parts from reference TRBV7-2 and TRBJ2-7): GAGVSQSPSNKVTEKGKDVELRCDPISGHTALYWYRQSLGQGLEFLIYFQGNSAPDKSGLPSDRFSAERTGGSVSTLTIQRTQQEDSAVYLCASRTGTGSYEQYFGPGTRLTVT.

CDR3: CASSVNSGSYEQYF. Here the CDR3 DNA reads TGTGCCAGCAGCGTAAATAGCGGCTCCTACGAGCAGTACTTC. V and J are TRBV9 and TRBJ2-7; D might be TRBD2 (6 bases). This CDR3 spans 14 amino acids. The germline V and J ends were trimmed by 1 base and 0 bases, with 8 bases remaining between them. Per the germline V gene, CDR1 is SGDLS and CDR2 is YYNGEE.

This rearrangement joins TRBV5-5 to TRBJ2-1, with 11 bases identical to TRBD2. There are 15 residues in the CDR3. J gave up 10 bases and V 0 bases, and 6 bases lay outside the gene matches. CDR1 is SGHKS, CDR2 YYEKEE, per germline (reference sequence). CDR3: CASSLVAGGTTEQFF. Written as DNA, the CDR3 is TGTGCCAGCAGCTTGGTAGCGGGGGGGACCACGGAGCAGTTCTTC.

The table lists this clone with a few counts. The V gene is TRBV19, the J gene TRBJ1-1; 8 nucleotides match TRBD1. The CDR3 spans 14 residues. V gave up 6 bases and J gave up 4 bases; unmatched junction bases: 7. Germline V gives CDR1 LNHDA, CDR2 SQIVND (reference sequence). CDR3 DNA sequence: TGTGCCAGTAGGCCCATTGGACAGGGCACTGAAGCTTTCTTT. Its translation: CASRPIGQGTEAFF. Variable domain in full (rest from reference TRBV19 and TRBJ1-1): DGGITQSPKYLFRKEGQNVTLSCEQNLNHDAMYWYRQDPGQGLRLIYYSQIVNDFQKGDIAEGYSVSREKKESFPLTVTSAQKNPTAFYLCASRPIGQGTEAFFGQGTRLTVV.

The chain has TRBV2 and TRBJ1-3; no definite D call. The CDR3 extends over 15 amino acids. Germline V gives CDR1 SNHLY, CDR2 FYNNEI. V dropped 7 bases and J dropped 0 bases, with 13 bases sitting between them. CDR3 DNA sequence: TGTGCCAGCATCGGACTGCCGGGCTCTGGAAACACCATATATTTT. Translated, it gives CASIGLPGSGNTIYF.

CDR3 in amino acids: CASLGGTRSSNEQFF. In nucleotides, the CDR3 is TGTGCCAGCCTGGGGGGGACTAGGAGTAGCAATGAGCAGTTCTTC. The chain recombines TRBV2 with TRBJ2-1; 8 bases match TRBD2. The trim removed 8 bases at V and 6 bases at J, leaving 12 bases unmatched. Germline V gene sequence: CDR1 SNHLY, CDR2 FYNNEI. The CDR3 has 15 residues.